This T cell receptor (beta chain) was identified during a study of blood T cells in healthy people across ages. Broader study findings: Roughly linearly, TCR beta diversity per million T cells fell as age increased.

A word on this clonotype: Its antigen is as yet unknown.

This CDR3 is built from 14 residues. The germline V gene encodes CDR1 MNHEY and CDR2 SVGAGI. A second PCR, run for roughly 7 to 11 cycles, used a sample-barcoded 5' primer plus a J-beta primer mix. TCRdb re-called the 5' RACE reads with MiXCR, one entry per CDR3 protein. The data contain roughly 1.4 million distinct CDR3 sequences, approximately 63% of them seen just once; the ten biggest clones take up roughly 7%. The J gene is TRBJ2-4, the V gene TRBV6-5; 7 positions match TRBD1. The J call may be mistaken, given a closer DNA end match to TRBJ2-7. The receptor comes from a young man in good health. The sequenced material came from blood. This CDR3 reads CASKRGQAQYEQYF. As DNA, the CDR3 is TGTGCCAGCAAGAGAGGACAGGCGCAGTACGAGCAGTACTTC.